This TCR beta chain was found in a study of cytotoxic CD8 clonotypes in ibrutinib-treated CLL. Study in general: It was after a median around twelve months of treatment, range 6 to 36, that response samples were taken. The samples contained hundreds of thousands of productive templates on average. They also contained an average of approximately 94,000 productive rearrangements. Study-wide findings and caveats: Clonality (at baseline) was higher than in age-matched healthy donors and tracked circulating CD8+ T-cell counts. Among the clonotypes, public ones were uncommon and contracted or held stable on treatment.

The CDR3 length is 15 residues. Germline V gene data show CDR1 as MDHEN and CDR2 as SYDVKM. V gave up 5 bases and J gave up 8 bases; unmatched junction bases: 14. The method was immunoSEQ multiplex PCR; TCRdb's version includes in-frame clones alone and lacks a portion of them. Of 110,000 to 150,000 clones listed, 80% to 95% are singletons. In its sample, this clone was seen once. Its target is unknown. The clonotype was recovered from a human donor with chronic lymphocytic leukemia. The chain links TRBV28 to TRBJ1-2; 7 bases agree with TRBD1. The sample in question was PBMCs, obtained after 12 months of ibrutinib treatment. CDR3 DNA: TGTGCCAGCAGTGTACGCTCAGACAGGGCGAGGGGCTACACCTTC. This sequence encodes CASSVRSDRARGYTF.